The next 15 T cell receptor beta chains were all read from a single sample in a study of cytomegalovirus exposure and HLA in healthy donors. The PCR ran on 60 Vbeta and 13 Jbeta primers. The data were produced by immunoSEQ multiplex PCR, yet TCRdb's version contains in-frame clones alone and is incomplete. The sample carries about 170,000 clones, over 80% recorded once. Sequencing input: PBMCs. Every receptor here comes from a boy aged 2 to 9 in good health and CMV-seronegative.

This clone was seen only a few times. Relative to the germline gene, one junction end is altered; a read error may explain this. This rearrangement joins TRBV6-1 to TRBJ2-7; D is ambiguous. This CDR3 region has 13 residues. The germline CDR1 and CDR2 sequences are MNHNS and SASEGT. The CDR3 region has the DNA TGTGCCATCAGTGACGGCGGATCCTACGAGCAGTACTTC. Its protein is CAISDGGSYEQYF.

This clone was recorded a few times. The rearrangement links TRBV7-9 to TRBJ1-2, with D hard to call. The CDR3 runs 13 residues. V was trimmed by 1 base and J by 12 bases, leaving 15 bases between them. CDR1 and CDR2 from the germline V gene are SEHNR and FQNEAQ (reference sequence). Here the CDR3 DNA reads TGTGCCAGCAGCTTAGAAGAGACATTCAACAACACCTTC. Its translation: CASSLEETFNNTF.

Only one count was recorded for this clone. In DNA form, the CDR3 reads TGCGCCAGCAGCTCCGGAGGAGGCCCCAATCAGCCCCAGCATTTT. As protein: CASSSGGGPNQPQHF. V and J are TRBV5-1 and TRBJ1-5; no definite D call. Trimming removed 3 bases from V and 3 bases from J, with 13 bases in between. The CDR3 extends over 15 amino acids. CDR1 is SGHRS and CDR2 is YFSETQ in the germline V gene.

This clone has a single count. The gene calls are TRBV13 and TRBJ2-3, with TRBD2 matching 10 bases. The CDR3 covers 17 residues. Losses at the gene ends were 2 bases for V and 3 bases for J; bases not matched to a gene: 8. Germline CDR1 is PRHDT and CDR2 is FYEKMQ (reference sequence). CDR3 loop: CASSLPPETSGTDTQYF. The CDR3 DNA is TGTGCCAGCAGCTTACCTCCCGAGACTAGCGGGACAGATACGCAGTATTTT. Full variable domain (rest looked up from reference TRBV13 and TRBJ2-3): AAGVIQSPRHLIKEKRETATLKCYPIPRHDTVYWYQQGPGQDPQFLISFYEKMQSDKGSIPDRFSAQQFSDYHSELNMSSLELGDSALYFCASSLPPETSGTDTQYFGPGTRLTVL.

The chain combines TRBV4-2 with TRBJ2-1, with 9 nucleotides matching TRBD2. This CDR3 spans 15 amino acids. Germline CDR1 reads LGHNA; CDR2 reads YNFKEQ. V trimming: 1 base; J trimming: 8 bases; junction bases outside the gene matches: 6. The CDR3 reads CASSQGGTSSDEQFF. Here the CDR3 DNA reads TGTGCCAGCAGCCAAGGCGGGACTAGCTCCGATGAGCAGTTCTTC.

The J gene is TRBJ2-2, the V gene TRBV4-1, with 8 positions matching TRBD2. The ends lost 4 bases at V and 2 bases at J; junction bases unmatched: 9. Per the germline V gene, CDR1 is MGHRA and CDR2 is YSYEKL. This CDR3 is built from 17 residues. CDR3 region: CASSLYYSGTNTGELFF. The CDR3 coding sequence is TGCGCCAGCAGCCTTTACTATAGCGGGACAAACACCGGGGAGCTGTTTTTT.

The chain has TRBV28 and TRBJ2-2; possible D gene TRBD2, 5 bases. V lost 8 bases to trimming and J lost 4 bases, with 14 bases between them. CDR3 size: 14 residues. CDR1 and CDR2 (germline): MDHEN, SYDVKM. The DNA of the CDR3 is TGTGCCAGCTCCCCACTAGAAGTCACCGGGGAGCTGTTTTTT. Translating gives CASSPLEVTGELFF.

The J gene is TRBJ1-2, the V gene TRBV7-9; 8 bases agree with TRBD1. V lost 1 base to trimming and J lost 4 bases; unmatched junction nucleotides: 11. This CDR3 has 17 amino acids. The germline gives CDR1 SEHNR, CDR2 FQNEAQ (reference sequence). The CDR3 sequence is CASSLDGQRQGFYGYTF. The DNA of the CDR3 is TGTGCCAGCAGCTTAGATGGACAGCGACAGGGGTTCTATGGCTACACCTTC.

The chain carries TRBV2 and TRBJ1-1, with D perhaps TRBD1 (5 bases). From germline, CDR1 is SNHLY and CDR2 FYNNEI. The V gene lost 8 bases and the J gene lost 0 bases, with 13 bases spanning the gap. This CDR3 is built from 14 residues. The CDR3 here is CASSWQGLNTEAFF. The CDR3 region has the DNA TGTGCCAGCTCCTGGCAGGGTCTGAACACTGAAGCTTTCTTT. Filled out from reference TRBV2 and TRBJ1-1, the complete variable domain reads EPEVTQTPSHQVTQMGQEVILRCVPISNHLYFYWYRQILGQKVEFLVSFYNNEISEKSEIFDDQFSVERPDGSNFTLKIRSTKLEDSAMYFCASSWQGLNTEAFFGQGTRLTVV.

V and J are TRBV4-3 and TRBJ1-6; D is possibly TRBD1 (5 bases). V was trimmed by 4 bases and J by 0 bases, leaving 13 bases between them. The CDR3 is 17 residues long. Germline-derived CDR1 and CDR2 are LGHNA and YSLEER. The CDR3 nucleotides are TGCGCCAGCAGCCGGGGACTCTCGAGCTCCTATAATTCACCCCTCCACTTT. Translated: CASSRGLSSSYNSPLHF.

This clone occurred once. The CDR3 reads CASSRGQGRIGYTF. The CDR3 DNA follows: TGTGCCAGCAGCCGGGGACAGGGCAGGATTGGCTACACCTTC. The rearrangement links TRBV7-9 to TRBJ1-2; the match to TRBD1 covers 9 bases. CDR3 length: 14 residues. From germline, CDR1 is SEHNR and CDR2 FQNEAQ (reference sequence). V trimming: 5 bases; J trimming: 7 bases; junction bases outside the gene matches: 8. The full variable domain, rest sourced from reference TRBV7-9 and TRBJ1-2, is DTGVSQNPRHKITKRGQNVTFRCDPISEHNRLYWYRQTLGQGPEFLTYFQNEAQLEKSRLLSDRFSAERPKGSFSTLEIQRTEQGDSAMYLCASSRGQGRIGYTFGSGTRLTVV.

This clone was detected a few times. The chain carries TRBV9 and TRBJ2-3; TRBD2 matches 7 bases. This CDR3 contains 15 residues. Germline values: CDR1 SGDLS, CDR2 YYNGEE. V dropped 0 bases and J dropped 6; count of bases not matched to a gene: 7. CDR3 sequence reads: CASSVGGGPGDTQYF. The CDR3 DNA reads TGTGCCAGCAGCGTAGGGGGAGGGCCGGGGGATACGCAGTATTTT.

To note about this clone: The junction shows a germline mismatch at one end, possibly a read error. The rearrangement uses TRBV10-3 and TRBJ2-2; tentative D call: TRBD1 (6 bases). This CDR3 spans 17 amino acids. CDR1 ENHRY and CDR2 SYGVKD come from the germline V gene. The CDR3 DNA follows: TGTGCCAGCTCCACATCACAGGGCCAAAGAAACACCGGGGAGCTATTTTTT. This gives the protein CASSTSQGQRNTGELFF.

A few counts support this clone. J is TRBJ1-5 and V is TRBV6-1; 9 bases are shared with TRBD1. V was clipped by 7 bases and J by 6 bases; unmatched bases: 10. The CDR3 loop spans 15 amino acids. Germline loops: CDR1 MNHNS, CDR2 SASEGT. CDR3 region: CASTGTGGIFQPQHF. The DNA for the CDR3 is TGTGCCAGCACGGGAACAGGGGGCATTTTTCAGCCCCAGCATTTT.

The genes are TRBV28 and TRBJ2-7; D uncertain. Trimming shortened V by 6 bases and J by 0 bases, and 9 bases separated the two germline ends. The CDR3 contains 13 residues. From germline, CDR1 is MDHEN and CDR2 SYDVKM. The CDR3 DNA is TGTGCCAGCAGCTCCTCTAGCTCCTACGAGCAGTACGTC. Translating gives CASSSSSSYEQYV.